A single T cell receptor beta chain is shown here with its context. This record comes from a study of blood T cell repertoires in COVID-19. Study as a whole: Sites across the United States, Italy and Spain contributed samples from acute and convalescent COVID-19. From T cells, B-cell-depleted T cells, or PBMCs came the material, which was cDNA or gDNA.

Using immunoSEQ multiplex PCR, the repertoire was profiled, and TCRdb retains in-frame clones only, with some absent. The table lists 120,000 or so clones, roughly 79% of them singletons. Specimen: peripheral blood. This clonotype was sampled from a human donor in a cohort sampled during active COVID-19.

CDR3 DNA: TGTGCCAGCAGCCTAAGGGGGGGGCCTTACGAGCAGTACTTC. Translating gives CASSLRGGPYEQYF. The V and J genes are TRBV3-1 (or the pseudogene TRBV3-2) and TRBJ2-7, with D tentatively TRBD2 (7 bases). The CDR3 covers 14 residues. With 4 bases removed from V and 4 bases from J, the gap between germline ends came to 14 bases. Looked up from germline, CDR1 is LGHDT and CDR2 is YNNKEL (reference sequence).